This T cell receptor beta chain was obtained from a study of blood T cell repertoires in COVID-19. The overall study: COVID-19 samples collected from the United States, Italy and Spain covered acute and convalescent phases. Sample material is recorded as cDNA or gDNA derived from T cells, B-cell-depleted T cells, or PBMCs.

Seattle researchers signed up patients amid active infection and tracked them longitudinally. This CDR3 has 16 residues. Looked up from germline, CDR1 is ENHRY and CDR2 is SYGVKD. V lost 2 bases and J lost 0, with 8 bases in between. The assay was immunoSEQ multiplex PCR, and TCRdb's table has in-frame clones only and misses some. The sample gives about 180,000 clones, roughly 77% of which show up once; approximately 10% is in the top ten. The sequence came from a woman aged 80 or older with COVID-19, enrolled during active disease. The chain links TRBV10-3 to TRBJ2-6; no clear D gene. Specimen: peripheral blood. CDR3 loop: CAISETRFSGANVLTF. The CDR3 DNA follows: TGTGCCATCAGTGAGACTCGATTCTCTGGGGCCAACGTCCTGACTTTC.